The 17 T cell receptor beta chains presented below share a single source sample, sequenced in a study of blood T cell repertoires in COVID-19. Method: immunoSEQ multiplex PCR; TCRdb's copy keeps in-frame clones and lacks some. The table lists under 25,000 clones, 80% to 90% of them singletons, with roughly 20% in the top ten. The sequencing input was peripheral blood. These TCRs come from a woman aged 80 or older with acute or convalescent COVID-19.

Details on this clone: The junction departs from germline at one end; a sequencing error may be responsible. Here the CDR3 DNA reads TGTGCCAGCGGAGAGGAAGCTGGAACCACCATATATTTT. Translated, it gives CASGEEAGTTIYF. J is TRBJ1-3 and V is TRBV9; D remains ambiguous. CDR1 is SGDLS and CDR2 is YYNGEE in the germline V gene. The CDR3 loop spans 13 amino acids.

The CDR3, as DNA: TGTGCCAGAAGCCTGAGATCGTCGGGAGGCCCCGAGCAGTACTTC. Translating it yields CARSLRSSGGPEQYF. This chain uses TRBV5-3 with TRBJ2-7; 7 bases fit TRBD2. TRBV5-3 is placed among ORFs of uncertain function. This CDR3 has 15 residues. J lost 6 bases, V lost 4 bases, and 13 bases had no gene match.

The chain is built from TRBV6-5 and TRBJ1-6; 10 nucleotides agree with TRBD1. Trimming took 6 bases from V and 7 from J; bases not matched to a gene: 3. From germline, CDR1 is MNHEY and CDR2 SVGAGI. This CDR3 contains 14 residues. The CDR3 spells CASRGGQGNSPLHF. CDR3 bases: TGTGCCAGCAGGGGGGGACAGGGGAATTCACCCCTCCACTTT.

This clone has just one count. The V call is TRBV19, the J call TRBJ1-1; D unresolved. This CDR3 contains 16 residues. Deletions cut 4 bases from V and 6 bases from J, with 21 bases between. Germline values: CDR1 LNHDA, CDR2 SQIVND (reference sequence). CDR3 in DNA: TGTGCCAGTAGTACCCGGGGAGTAGGGATTCCCCCTGAAGCTTTCTTT. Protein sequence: CASSTRGVGIPPEAFF. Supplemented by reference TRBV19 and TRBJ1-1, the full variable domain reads DGGITQSPKYLFRKEGQNVTLSCEQNLNHDAMYWYRQDPGQGLRLIYYSQIVNDFQKGDIAEGYSVSREKKESFPLTVTSAQKNPTAFYLCASSTRGVGIPPEAFFGQGTRLTVV.

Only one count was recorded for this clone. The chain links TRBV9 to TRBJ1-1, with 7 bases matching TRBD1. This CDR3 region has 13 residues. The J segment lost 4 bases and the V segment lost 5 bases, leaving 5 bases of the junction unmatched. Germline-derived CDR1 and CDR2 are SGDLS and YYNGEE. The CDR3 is CASSGRGSTEAFF. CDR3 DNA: TGTGCCAGCAGTGGCAGGGGGTCCACTGAAGCTTTCTTT. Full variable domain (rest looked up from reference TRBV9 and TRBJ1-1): DSGVTQTPKHLITATGQRVTLRCSPRSGDLSVYWYQQSLDQGLQFLIQYYNGEERAKGNILERFSAQQFPDLHSELNLSSLELGDSALYFCASSGRGSTEAFFGQGTRLTVV.

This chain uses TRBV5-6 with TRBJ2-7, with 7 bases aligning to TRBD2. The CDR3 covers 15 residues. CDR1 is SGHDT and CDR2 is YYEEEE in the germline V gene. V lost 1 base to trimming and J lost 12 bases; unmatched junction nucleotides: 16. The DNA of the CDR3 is TGTGCCAGCAGCTTGCTGGCTAGCGGCCTCAAAAGATGGTACTTC. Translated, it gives CASSLLASGLKRWYF. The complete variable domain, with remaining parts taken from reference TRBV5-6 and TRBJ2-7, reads DAGVTQSPTHLIKTRGQQVTLRCSPKSGHDTVSWYQQALGQGPQFIFQYYEEEERQRGNFPDRFSGHQFPNYSSELNVNALLLGDSALYLCASSLLASGLKRWYFGPGTRLTVT.

The CDR3 protein is CASRATSGEIDEQFF. The CDR3 nucleotides are TGTGCCAGCAGAGCGACTAGCGGGGAGATCGATGAGCAGTTCTTC. The V call is TRBV6-5, the J call TRBJ2-1; 11 bases are shared with TRBD2. The V and J ends lost 6 bases and 8 bases, in that order; junction bases with no gene match: 9. The CDR3 spans 15 residues. Germline V gene lookup returns CDR1 MNHEY and CDR2 SVGAGI.

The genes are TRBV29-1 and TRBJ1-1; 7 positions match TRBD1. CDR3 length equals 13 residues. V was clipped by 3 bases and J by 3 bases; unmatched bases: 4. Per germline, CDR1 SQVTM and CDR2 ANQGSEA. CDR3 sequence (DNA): TGCAGCGTTGAGACAGGGAGTGACACTGAAGCTTTCTTT. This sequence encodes CSVETGSDTEAFF.

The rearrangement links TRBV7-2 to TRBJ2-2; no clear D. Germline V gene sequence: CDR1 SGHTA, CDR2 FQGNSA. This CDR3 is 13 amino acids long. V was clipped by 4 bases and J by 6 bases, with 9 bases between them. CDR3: CASSSRLSGELFF. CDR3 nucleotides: TGTGCCAGCAGCTCCCGTCTGTCCGGGGAGCTGTTTTTT. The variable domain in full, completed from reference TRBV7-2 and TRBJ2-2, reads GAGVSQSPSNKVTEKGKDVELRCDPISGHTALYWYRQSLGQGLEFLIYFQGNSAPDKSGLPSDRFSAERTGGSVSTLTIQRTQQEDSAVYLCASSSRLSGELFFGEGSRLTVL.

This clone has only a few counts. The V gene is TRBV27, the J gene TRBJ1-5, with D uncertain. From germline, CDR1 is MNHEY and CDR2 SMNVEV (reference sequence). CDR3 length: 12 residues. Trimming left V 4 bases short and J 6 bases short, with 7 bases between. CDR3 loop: CASSSPGQPQHF. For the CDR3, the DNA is TGTGCCAGCAGTTCCCCGGGTCAGCCCCAGCATTTT.

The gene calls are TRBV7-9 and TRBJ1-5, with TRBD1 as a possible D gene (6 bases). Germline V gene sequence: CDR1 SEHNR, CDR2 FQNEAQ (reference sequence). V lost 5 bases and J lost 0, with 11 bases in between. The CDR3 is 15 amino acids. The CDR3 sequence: CASSPGQNSNQPQHF. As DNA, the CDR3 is TGTGCCAGCAGCCCCGGACAGAATAGCAATCAGCCCCAGCATTTT.

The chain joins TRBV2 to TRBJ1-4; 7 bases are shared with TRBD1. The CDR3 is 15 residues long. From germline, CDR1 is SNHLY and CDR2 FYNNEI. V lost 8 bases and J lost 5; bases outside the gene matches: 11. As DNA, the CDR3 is TGTGCCAGCTCCCCAAGGGGACAGCTAAATGAAAAACTGTTTTTT. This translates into CASSPRGQLNEKLFF.

CDR3 sequence reads: CSARRGQGLFF. CDR3 sequence (DNA): TGCAGTGCTAGACGTGGACAGGGACTGTTTTTT. V usage is TRBV20-1 and J usage is TRBJ1-4; 8 bases map to TRBD1. Germline V gene lookup returns CDR1 DFQATT and CDR2 SNEGSKA (reference sequence). The CDR3 contains 11 residues. V dropped 2 bases and J dropped 13; count of bases not matched to a gene: 3.

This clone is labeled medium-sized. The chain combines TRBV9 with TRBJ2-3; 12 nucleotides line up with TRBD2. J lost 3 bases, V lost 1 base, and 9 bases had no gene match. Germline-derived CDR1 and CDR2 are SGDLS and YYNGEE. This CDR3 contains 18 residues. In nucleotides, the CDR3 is TGTGCCAGCAGCGTACCGGCTAGCGGGAGGGCCGGTACAGATACGCAGTATTTT. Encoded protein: CASSVPASGRAGTDTQYF.

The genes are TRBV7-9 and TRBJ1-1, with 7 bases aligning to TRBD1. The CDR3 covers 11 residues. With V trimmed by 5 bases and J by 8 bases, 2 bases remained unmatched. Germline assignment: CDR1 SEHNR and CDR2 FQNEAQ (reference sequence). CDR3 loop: CASSQTGEAFF. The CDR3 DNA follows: TGTGCCAGCAGCCAGACAGGGGAAGCTTTCTTT.

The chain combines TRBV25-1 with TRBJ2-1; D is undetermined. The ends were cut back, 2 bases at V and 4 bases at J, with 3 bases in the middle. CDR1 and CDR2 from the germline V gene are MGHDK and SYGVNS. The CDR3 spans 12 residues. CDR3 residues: CASSEQYNEQFF. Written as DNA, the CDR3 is TGTGCCAGCAGTGAACAATACAATGAGCAGTTCTTC.

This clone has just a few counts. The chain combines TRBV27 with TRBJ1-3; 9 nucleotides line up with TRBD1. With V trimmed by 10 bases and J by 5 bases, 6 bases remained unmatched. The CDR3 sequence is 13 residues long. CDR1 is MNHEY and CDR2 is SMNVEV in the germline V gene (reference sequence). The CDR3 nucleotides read TGTGCCACCAAGGGACAGGGACGAAACACCATATATTTT. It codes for CATKGQGRNTIYF.